A selection of T cell receptor beta chains follows, all from one sample in a study of CD8 T cells in ankylosing spondylitis. TCRdb recomputed calls from the 5' RACE reads with MiXCR, one row per CDR3 protein. The profile shows 750,000 to 850,000 distinct CDR3 sequences, about 10% of them singletons. Sample: blood, either unsorted or a sorted T cell fraction (not recorded which). Source of these receptors: a male donor with ankylosing spondylitis. CDR3s include the opening cysteine and the closing phenylalanine or tryptophan. Each record gives: D gene, V gene, clone size, J gene, CDR3 DNA, CDR3 protein. The D gene is left open where the match is weak. Clone size appears in some rows only: once, few, many, or a class for an expanded clone.

D gene: TRBD1
V gene: TRBV20-1
clone size: few
J gene: TRBJ1-1
CDR3 DNA: TGCAGTGGCATCCAGGGGGTCCGTACAGCTTTCTTT
CDR3 protein: CSGIQGVRTAFF

D gene: TRBD2
V gene: TRBV5-1
clone size: -
J gene: TRBJ2-1
CDR3 DNA: TGCGCCAGCAGCTCTGGACTAGCGGGAGGGATCAGACGGCAGTTCTTC
CDR3 protein: CASSSGLAGGIRRQFF

D gene: -
V gene: TRBV5-1
clone size: many
J gene: TRBJ2-3
CDR3 DNA: TGCGCCAGCAGCTTGGAGTGGCCCACAGATACGCAGTATTTT
CDR3 protein: CASSLEWPTDTQYF

D gene: -
V gene: TRBV7-2
clone size: -
J gene: TRBJ2-5
CDR3 DNA: TGTGCCAGCAGCTTCGCAGGGGATCCTGGAGAGACCCAGTACTTC
CDR3 protein: CASSFAGDPGETQYF

D gene: -
V gene: TRBV5-1
clone size: -
J gene: TRBJ2-5
CDR3 DNA: TGCGCCAGCATGCTGGTGGGGATAAATGTGCAAGAGACCCAGTACTTC
CDR3 protein: CASMLVGINVQETQYF

D gene: -
V gene: TRBV20-1
clone size: many
J gene: TRBJ2-2
CDR3 DNA: TGCAGTGCTAGAGGAGGTCGCGGGGTGAACACCGGGGAGCTGTTTTTT
CDR3 protein: CSARGGRGVNTGELFF

D gene: TRBD2
V gene: TRBV7-9
clone size: few
J gene: TRBJ2-1
CDR3 DNA: TGTGCCAGCAGCTTCGAGTGGACTAGCGGGAGCCGGGAGCAGTTCTTC
CDR3 protein: CASSFEWTSGSREQFF

D gene: TRBD2
V gene: TRBV6-2/TRBV6-3
clone size: -
J gene: TRBJ2-3
CDR3 DNA: TGTGCCAGCAGTTATTCGACAGCGGGGGGGCCCTCAGATACGCAGTATTTT
CDR3 protein: CASSYSTAGGPSDTQYF

D gene: -
V gene: TRBV20-1
clone size: few
J gene: TRBJ1-1
CDR3 DNA: TGCAGTGCTAGAGATTTGGACAGAGAAGCTTTCTTT
CDR3 protein: CSARDLDREAFF

D gene: TRBD1
V gene: TRBV20-1
clone size: -
J gene: TRBJ2-6
CDR3 DNA: TGCAGTGCTAGAGACTGGGACAGGGGAGCTGGGGCCAACGTCCTGACTTTC
CDR3 protein: CSARDWDRGAGANVLTF

D gene: TRBD1
V gene: TRBV5-1
clone size: many
J gene: TRBJ2-7
CDR3 DNA: TGCGCCAGCAGCTGGACAGGGGCCGAGCAGTACTTC
CDR3 protein: CASSWTGAEQYF

D gene: TRBD1
V gene: TRBV5-1
clone size: few
J gene: TRBJ2-4
CDR3 DNA: TGCGCCAGCAGCAGTGGACAGGGCTTAGGCATTCAGTACTTC
CDR3 protein: CASSSGQGLGIQYF

D gene: -
V gene: TRBV20-1
clone size: many
J gene: TRBJ1-6
CDR3 DNA: TGCAGTGCTAGAGTTAGTCCCGATTCACCCCTCCACTTT
CDR3 protein: CSARVSPDSPLHF

D gene: TRBD2
V gene: TRBV5-1
clone size: -
J gene: TRBJ2-3
CDR3 DNA: TGCGCCAGCCAACTAGCGGGGGACACAGATACGCAGTATTTT
CDR3 protein: CASQLAGDTDTQYF

D gene: -
V gene: TRBV15
clone size: few
J gene: TRBJ1-3
CDR3 DNA: TGTGCCACCACGGAGCCGGGGCGAAACACCATATATTTT
CDR3 protein: CATTEPGRNTIYF

D gene: -
V gene: TRBV6-5
clone size: few
J gene: TRBJ1-1
CDR3 DNA: TGTGCCAGCAGTTACTCGTCAGGGCTCACTGAAGCTTTCTTT
CDR3 protein: CASSYSSGLTEAFF

D gene: -
V gene: TRBV21-1
clone size: -
J gene: TRBJ2-3
CDR3 DNA: TGTGCCAGCGCCTCTTACACAGATACGCAGTATTTT
CDR3 protein: CASASYTDTQYF

D gene: -
V gene: TRBV10-3
clone size: few
J gene: TRBJ1-3
CDR3 DNA: TGTGCCATCAGCACTGGCGGGTCTGGAAACACCATATATTTT
CDR3 protein: CAISTGGSGNTIYF